This TCR beta chain was sequenced during a study of OX40 agonist ivuxolimab in advanced cancers. About the study: Participants, 75% to 90% male, averaged around 60 years of age, ranging from about 20 to 79.

General study findings and limits: Certain nonresponders likewise exhibited a low normalized T-cell clonal expansion. CD8+ T cells were the subset that, on average, had more expanded clones than CD4+.

This clone was picked up a small number of times. Antigen: not known. V lost 5 bases and J lost 4, with 12 bases in between. The CDR3 extends over 13 amino acids. Germline-derived CDR1 and CDR2 are SEHNR and FQNEAQ (reference sequence). This table comes from immunoSEQ multiplex PCR, and its TCRdb copy is limited to in-frame clones, with some not included. This sample yields tens of thousands of clones, of which over 70% are seen a single time; over 3.5% belongs to the top ten. The chain recombines TRBV7-9 with TRBJ2-7; D uncertain. The origin of this receptor is an adult with an advanced solid tumor such as melanoma, head and neck, liver or kidney cancer. The starting material was CD4+ or CD8+ T cells sorted from blood, obtained in a trial of the OX40 agonist ivuxolimab. CDR3 bases: TGTGCCAGCAGCCCCCAAGCCGTGTACGAGCAGTACTTC. Translation: CASSPQAVYEQYF.